The sequence of this TCR beta chain was determined in a study of Ad26.COV2.S vaccination and SARS-CoV-2 variants. Profiling relied on immunoSEQ multiplex PCR, and the TCRdb table lists in-frame clones only, not all of them. The sample holds 400,000 to 450,000 clones; about nine tenths are singletons and the top ten take 4.3%. The CDR3 covers 14 residues. Trimming stripped 0 bases from V and 4 bases from J, with 9 bases between. The germline V gene encodes CDR1 MNHEY and CDR2 SMNVEV (reference sequence). As to treatment: over 15 received Ad26.COV2.S at low or high dose, single or two shots; about 5 received placebo; per-sample allocation not given. Repertoires come from day 63 after the first vaccine or placebo injection.

This TCR was recovered from a person aged 18-60 years who received the Ad26.COV2.S COVID-19 vaccine or a placebo. The chain combines TRBV27 with TRBJ1-2; no reliable D call. The sequences come from peripheral blood, collected in a trial of Ad26.COV2.S vaccine versus placebo. This chain's CDR3 is CASSLSWAGYGYTF. DNA for the CDR3: TGTGCCAGCAGTTTATCGTGGGCGGGCTATGGCTACACCTTC.